The 15 T cell receptor beta chains presented below share a single source sample, sequenced in a study of T cell responses to AZD1222 COVID-19 vaccine. Data came from immunoSEQ multiplex PCR; TCRdb stores just in-frame clones and leaves some out. The repertoire holds roughly 100,000 clones, 87% seen once, with roughly 2.9% in the top ten. The material sequenced was peripheral blood, taken on day 0 of AZD1222 vaccination. The receptor source for this set is an adult in good health.

This chain links TRBV30 with TRBJ2-2; D not certain. V lost 3 bases, J lost 7 bases, and 9 bases lay in between. Germline CDR1 and CDR2: GTSNPN and SVGIG (reference sequence). The CDR3 is 12 amino acids. The DNA for the CDR3 is TGTGCCTGGAGCCTAGATGGCGGGGAGCTGTTTTTT. This translates into CAWSLDGGELFF. The complete variable domain, with remaining parts taken from reference TRBV30 and TRBJ2-2, reads SQTIHQWPATLVQPVGSPLSLECTVEGTSNPNLYWYRQAAGRGLQLLFYSVGIGQISSEVPQNLSASRPQDRQFILSSKKLLLSDSGFYLCAWSLDGGELFFGEGSRLTVL.

V gene TRBV4-3 combines with J gene TRBJ1-4; D uncertain. This CDR3 has 15 amino acids. Germline values: CDR1 LGHNA, CDR2 YSLEER. V was clipped by 0 bases and J by 3 bases, with 8 bases between them. CDR3 residues: CASSQDLISNEKLFF. CDR3 bases: TGCGCCAGCAGCCAAGATCTGATCTCTAATGAAAAACTGTTTTTT.

This clone is a singleton in its sample. V usage is TRBV6-5 and J usage is TRBJ1-1; no reliable D call. Germline loops: CDR1 MNHEY, CDR2 SVGAGI. Trimming pared 6 bases from V and 1 base from J, leaving 6 bases between. This CDR3 contains 12 residues. The CDR3 reads CASSPGNTEAFF. Written as DNA, the CDR3 is TGTGCCAGCAGCCCAGGGAACACTGAAGCTTTCTTT.

The chain carries TRBV7-3 and TRBJ2-2; D unclear. CDR1 is SGHTA and CDR2 is FQGTGA in the germline V gene. With 0 bases removed from V and 5 bases from J, the gap between germline ends came to 13 bases. The CDR3 runs to 16 residues. The CDR3 spells CASSLTTGRKTGELFF. In DNA form, the CDR3 reads TGTGCCAGCAGCTTAACCACCGGTCGGAAAACCGGGGAGCTGTTTTTT.

The rearrangement links TRBV2 to TRBJ1-1; 8 nucleotides match TRBD1. Germline assignment: CDR1 SNHLY and CDR2 FYNNEI. The V and J ends lost 5 bases and 5 bases, in that order; junction bases with no gene match: 4. This CDR3 spans 13 amino acids. This chain's CDR3 is CASSHDRGTEAFF. The CDR3 bases are TGTGCCAGCAGTCACGACAGGGGAACTGAAGCTTTCTTT. Supplemented by reference TRBV2 and TRBJ1-1, the full variable domain reads EPEVTQTPSHQVTQMGQEVILRCVPISNHLYFYWYRQILGQKVEFLVSFYNNEISEKSEIFDDQFSVERPDGSNFTLKIRSTKLEDSAMYFCASSHDRGTEAFFGQGTRLTVV.

This chain links TRBV4-3 with TRBJ1-4; tentative D call: TRBD1 (5 bases). The germline CDR1 and CDR2 sequences are LGHNA and YSLEER. Trimming stripped 0 bases from V and 8 bases from J, with 16 bases between. CDR3 size: 16 residues. The CDR3, as DNA: TGCGCCAGCAGCCAAGATGGGACCCGAGGGAGCGAAAAACTGTTTTTT. It codes for CASSQDGTRGSEKLFF.

The gene calls are TRBV29-1 and TRBJ2-7; D is perhaps TRBD1 (6 bases). The CDR3 contains 11 residues. Per the germline V gene, CDR1 is SQVTM and CDR2 is ANQGSEA. Trimming removed 5 bases from V and 6 bases from J, with 11 bases in between. The CDR3 region is CSVRQGIEQYF. In nucleotides, the CDR3 is TGCAGCGTTAGGCAGGGGATCGAGCAGTACTTC.

The rearrangement joins TRBV19 to TRBJ1-5; unclear D gene. Per the germline V gene, CDR1 is LNHDA and CDR2 is SQIVND (reference sequence). The CDR3 spans 14 residues. Trimming cost V 4 bases and J 0 bases, with 7 bases left between them. CDR3 protein: CASSNKDSNQPQHF. The CDR3 DNA reads TGTGCCAGTAGTAATAAGGATAGCAATCAGCCCCAGCATTTT.

A note on this clone: One end of the junction fails to match germline, which may point to a read error. This chain links TRBV5-1 with TRBJ2-1; 7 bases map to TRBD2. Germline V gene data show CDR1 as SGHRS and CDR2 as YFSETQ. This CDR3 region has 14 residues. CDR3 coding DNA: TGTGCCAGCAGCTTACAGGCGGGAGTCAATGAGCAGTTCTTC. It is translated as CASSLQAGVNEQFF.

This clone was picked up a small number of times. The CDR3 sequence: CASSVPGGYTF. The CDR3 coding sequence is TGTGCCAGCAGCGTCCCCGGGGGCTACACCTTC. The genes are TRBV9 and TRBJ1-2; D is unresolved. The CDR3 has 11 amino acids. CDR1 and CDR2 from the germline V gene are SGDLS and YYNGEE. The ends were cut back, 2 bases at V and 8 bases at J, with 7 bases in the middle.

The rearrangement uses TRBV14 and TRBJ2-3; D not certain. The CDR3 is made up of 13 amino acids. The germline gives CDR1 SGHDN, CDR2 FVKESK. V lost 3 bases to trimming and J lost 6 bases, with 10 bases between them. This CDR3 is CASSQFRSDTQYF. DNA of the CDR3: TGTGCCAGCAGCCAGTTTCGTTCTGATACGCAGTATTTT.

The gene calls are TRBV11-2 and TRBJ2-3; perhaps TRBD1 as D (6 bases). V shed 3 bases and J shed 6 bases, with 13 bases lying between them. CDR1 is SGHAT and CDR2 is FQNNGV in the germline V gene. The CDR3 consists of 14 residues. The CDR3 loop is CASSFQQGKDTQYF. Written as DNA, the CDR3 is TGTGCCAGCAGCTTCCAACAGGGAAAGGATACGCAGTATTTT.

This chain connects TRBV6-2 or TRBV6-3 to TRBJ2-1; D is unresolved. Trimming removed 6 bases from V and 0 bases from J, with 6 bases in between. Germline loops: CDR1 MNHEY, CDR2 SVGEGT. The length of the CDR3 is 13 residues. CDR3 amino acids: CASSTSSYNEQFF. The CDR3, as DNA: TGTGCCAGCAGCACGAGCTCCTACAATGAGCAGTTCTTC.

This clone came up once. This chain links TRBV5-1 with TRBJ1-2, with 11 bases aligning to TRBD1. Germline V gives CDR1 SGHRS, CDR2 YFSETQ. The CDR3 runs to 16 residues. V lost 4 bases to trimming and J lost 3 bases; unmatched junction nucleotides: 8. The CDR3 DNA follows: TGCGCCAGCAGCACGAGGTCGGGACAGGGGGACTATGGCTACACCTTC. It is translated as CASSTRSGQGDYGYTF.

This clone is a singleton in its sample. The V call is TRBV19, the J call TRBJ2-7, with TRBD1 matching 9 bases. Germline values: CDR1 LNHDA, CDR2 SQIVND (reference sequence). The junction had 14 bases not matched to a gene; V was cut back by 7 bases and J by 4 bases. The CDR3 is made up of 16 amino acids. In nucleotides, the CDR3 is TGTGCCAGTAATGGAAGGGACAGGGAGAGTAAATACGAGCAGTACGTC. Translated, it gives CASNGRDRESKYEQYV.